This passage covers 7 T cell receptor beta chains from one sample sequenced in a study of blood T cell repertoires in COVID-19. This table comes from immunoSEQ multiplex PCR, and its TCRdb copy is limited to in-frame clones, with some not included. Of under 150,000 clones listed, 70% to 90% are singletons. Specimen: peripheral blood. These TCRs come from a woman in her 70s who had recovered from COVID-19.

The chain carries TRBV6-5 and TRBJ1-2, with 9 bases lining up with TRBD1. Germline CDR1 and CDR2: MNHEY and SVGAGI. The length of the CDR3 is 15 residues. V lost 5 bases to trimming and J lost 4 bases; unmatched junction nucleotides: 8. The DNA for the CDR3 is TGTGCCAGCAGTACGGGACAGGGCTTCAGCTATGGCTACACCTTC. This sequence encodes CASSTGQGFSYGYTF.

This clone has only a few counts. The chain links TRBV11-2 to TRBJ2-2; unclear D gene. Germline assignment: CDR1 SGHAT and CDR2 FQNNGV. This CDR3 contains 11 residues. Trimming took 3 bases from V and 8 from J, leaving 4 bases between them. CDR3: CASSLEGELFF. The CDR3 nucleotides read TGTGCCAGCAGCTTGGAGGGGGAGCTGTTTTTT.

This clone was counted a few times. The V call is TRBV11-2, the J call TRBJ1-6, with D hard to call. The CDR3 runs 14 residues. With 2 bases removed from V and 6 bases from J, the gap between germline ends came to 8 bases. Germline lookup yields CDR1 SGHAT and CDR2 FQNNGV. The CDR3 DNA reads TGTGCCAGCAGCTTATCCCGGGGTAATTCACCCCTCCACTTT. It translates to CASSLSRGNSPLHF.

This sequence joins TRBV12-5 and TRBJ2-2, with 8 bases lining up with TRBD2. The CDR3 has 18 residues. Germline loops: CDR1 LGHNT, CDR2 FRNRAP. The V and J ends lost 3 bases and 1 base, in that order; junction bases with no gene match: 10. The chain's CDR3 is CASGFVSGSGVNTGELFF. The CDR3 DNA reads TGTGCTAGTGGTTTCGTCTCTGGTAGCGGGGTGAACACCGGGGAGCTGTTTTTT.

The genes are TRBV12-3 or TRBV12-4 and TRBJ1-1; D is perhaps TRBD1 (5 bases). Trimming shortened V by 5 bases and J by 11 bases, and 18 bases separated the two germline ends. The CDR3 runs to 13 residues. The CDR3, as DNA: TGTGCCAGCAGTCCCCTCAGGGCCAGTGGGGCTTTCTTT. It translates to CASSPLRASGAFF.

The rearrangement uses TRBV18 and TRBJ2-1; the match to TRBD2 covers 9 bases. Germline trimming cut 1 base from V and 5 bases from J; bases unmatched to any gene: 3. Per germline, CDR1 KGHSH and CDR2 LQKENI. The CDR3 runs to 15 residues. As DNA, the CDR3 is TGTGCCAGCTCACCACAAAGCGGGAGGAACAATGAGCAGTTCTTC. Translation: CASSPQSGRNNEQFF.

This rearrangement joins TRBV5-4 to TRBJ1-2; maybe TRBD1 (5 bases). Germline CDR1 is SGHNT and CDR2 is YYREEE (reference sequence). Deletions cut 4 bases from V and 2 bases from J, with 18 bases between. The CDR3 runs 16 residues. CDR3 in amino acids: CASSPQASRGNYGYTF. The CDR3 region has the DNA TGTGCCAGCAGCCCACAGGCTTCCCGGGGGAACTATGGCTACACCTTC.